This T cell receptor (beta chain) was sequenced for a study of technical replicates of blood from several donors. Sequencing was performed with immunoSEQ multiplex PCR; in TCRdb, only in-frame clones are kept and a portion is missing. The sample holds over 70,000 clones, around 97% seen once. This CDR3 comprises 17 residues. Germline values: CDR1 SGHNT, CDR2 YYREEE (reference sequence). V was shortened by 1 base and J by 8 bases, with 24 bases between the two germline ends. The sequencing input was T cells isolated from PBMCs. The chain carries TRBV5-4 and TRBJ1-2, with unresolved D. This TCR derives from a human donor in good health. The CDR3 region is CASSLPGAGEGSGGYTF. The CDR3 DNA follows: TGTGCCAGCAGCTTGCCTGGAGCCGGGGAGGGATCGGGCGGCTACACCTTC.